One sample yielded the 4 T cell receptor beta chains listed below, sequenced in a study of PD-L1 blockade in urothelial cancer. Sequencing used immunoSEQ multiplex PCR; TCRdb keeps in-frame clones, though not all of them. The data contain tens of thousands of clones, over 70% of them singletons. The sample consisted of PBMCs, taken around atezolizumab (anti-PD-L1) treatment. These receptors came from a man aged 40-50 years with urothelial cancer.

V and J are TRBV5-4 and TRBJ2-1, with a tentative D call TRBD2 (5 bases). Germline V gene data show CDR1 as SGHNT and CDR2 as YYREEE (reference sequence). V lost 3 bases and J lost 4, with 17 bases in between. CDR3 length: 16 amino acids. In DNA, the CDR3 is TGTGCCAGCAGCTCTGCCACCGCGGGCCATTACAATGAGCAGTTCTTC. Translation: CASSSATAGHYNEQFF. The complete variable domain, with remaining parts taken from reference TRBV5-4 and TRBJ2-1, reads ETGVTQSPTHLIKTRGQQVTLRCSSQSGHNTVSWYQQALGQGPQFIFQYYREEENGRGNFPPRFSGLQFPNYSSELNVNALELDDSALYLCASSSATAGHYNEQFFGPGTRLTVL.

The gene calls are TRBV5-1 and TRBJ1-4; 7 bases are shared with TRBD1. From germline, CDR1 is SGHRS and CDR2 YFSETQ. There are 14 residues in the CDR3. Trimming cost V 1 base and J 8 bases; bases outside gene matches: 5. CDR3 DNA: TGCGCCAGCAGCTTGACAGGGGTAGTGGAAAAACTGTTTTTT. It is translated as CASSLTGVVEKLFF.

The V call is TRBV9, the J call TRBJ2-2; 9 positions agree with TRBD1. The CDR3 extends over 16 amino acids. The trim removed 0 bases at V and 4 bases at J, leaving 4 bases unmatched. Germline assignment: CDR1 SGDLS and CDR2 YYNGEE. The CDR3 nucleotides are TGTGCCAGCAGCGTAGAGGGGACAGGGCCCACCGGGGAGCTGTTTTTT. It codes for CASSVEGTGPTGELFF.

DNA of the CDR3: TGTGCCACCAGCAGAGAACACGGAGACAATCAGCCCCAGCATTTT. Translating gives CATSREHGDNQPQHF. The V and J genes are TRBV15 and TRBJ1-5, with D uncertain. CDR3 length: 15 residues. Germline V gives CDR1 LNHNV, CDR2 YYDKDF (reference sequence). V was trimmed by 0 bases and J by 3 bases, leaving 9 bases between them.